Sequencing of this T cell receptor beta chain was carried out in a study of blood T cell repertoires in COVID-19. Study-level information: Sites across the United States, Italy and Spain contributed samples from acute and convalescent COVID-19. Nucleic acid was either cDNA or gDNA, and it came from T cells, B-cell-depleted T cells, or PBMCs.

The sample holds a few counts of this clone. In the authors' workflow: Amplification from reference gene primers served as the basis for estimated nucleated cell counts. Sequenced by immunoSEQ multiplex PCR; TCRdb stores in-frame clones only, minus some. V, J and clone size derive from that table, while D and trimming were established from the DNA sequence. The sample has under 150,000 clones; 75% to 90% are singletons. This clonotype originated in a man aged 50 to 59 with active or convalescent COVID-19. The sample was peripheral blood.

CDR3 nucleotides: TGTGCCAGCAGCACGGGACTAGCGGGAGCCCCATACGAGCAGTACTTC. Its protein product is CASSTGLAGAPYEQYF. The chain joins TRBV5-4 to TRBJ2-7; 14 bases are shared with TRBD2. The J segment lost 4 bases and the V segment lost 4 bases, leaving 7 bases of the junction unmatched. Per the germline V gene, CDR1 is SGHNT and CDR2 is YYREEE (reference sequence). The CDR3 consists of 16 residues.